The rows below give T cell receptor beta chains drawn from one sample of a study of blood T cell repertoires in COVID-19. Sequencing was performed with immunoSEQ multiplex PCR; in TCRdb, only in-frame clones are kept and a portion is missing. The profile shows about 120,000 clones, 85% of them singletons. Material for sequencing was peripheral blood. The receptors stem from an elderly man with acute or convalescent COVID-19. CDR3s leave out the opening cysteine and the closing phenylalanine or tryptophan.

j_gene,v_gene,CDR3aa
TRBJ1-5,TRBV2,ASSEFDRSNQPQH
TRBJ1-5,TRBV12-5,ASGLQAPGAQH
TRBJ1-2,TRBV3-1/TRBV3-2,ASSPRGPRDRVPGYT
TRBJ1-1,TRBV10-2,ASRGTLNTEAF
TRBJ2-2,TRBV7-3,ASSLHFAGVGPGELF
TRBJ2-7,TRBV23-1,ASSLEQGAYEQY
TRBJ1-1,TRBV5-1,ASSRRQYTEAF
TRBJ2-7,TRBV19,ASTKTGIHEQY
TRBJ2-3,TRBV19,ASSMGQGGVTQY
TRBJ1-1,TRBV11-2,ASSSQGANTEAF
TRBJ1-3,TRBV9,ASSVAAGGPAGNTIY
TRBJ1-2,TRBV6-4,ASSPVASGLRGYT
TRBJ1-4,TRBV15,ATSRDRGTGGEKLF
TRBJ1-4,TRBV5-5,ASSLRAGAEEKLF
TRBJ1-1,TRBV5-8,ASSHPGTPNTGEAF
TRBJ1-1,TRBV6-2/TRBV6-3,ASSYSGDRANTEAF
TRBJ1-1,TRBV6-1,ASSDRRGNTEAF
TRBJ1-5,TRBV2,ASKRQGNQPQH
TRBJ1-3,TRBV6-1,ASSGMSQGNSGNTIY
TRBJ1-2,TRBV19,ASSRKQGYGYT
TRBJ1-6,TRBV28,ASSSPGQGASSYNSPLH
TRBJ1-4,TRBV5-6,ASSSLNRIATNEKLF
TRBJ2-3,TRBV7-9,ASSFSGGADTQY
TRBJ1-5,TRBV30,AWAPGGYSNQPQH
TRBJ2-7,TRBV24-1,ATSGQGVNEQY
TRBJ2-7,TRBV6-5,ASSQFFTTTYEQY
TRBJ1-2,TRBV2,ASSDLVWDGYT
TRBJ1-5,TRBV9,ASSVGDRGGQPQH
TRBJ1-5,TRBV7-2,ASSLNTGGGQPQH
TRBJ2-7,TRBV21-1,ASSKNTGDSIGKFYEQY
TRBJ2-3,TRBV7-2,ASSLWQVPDTQY
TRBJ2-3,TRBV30,AWGGVGRTDTQY
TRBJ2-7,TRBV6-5,ASTPPDSSYEQY
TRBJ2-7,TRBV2,ASRTGVIREQY
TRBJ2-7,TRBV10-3,AIQSYYEQY
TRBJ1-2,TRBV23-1,ASSQSGRGPYGYT
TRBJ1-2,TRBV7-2,ASSLDRSTGVHGYT
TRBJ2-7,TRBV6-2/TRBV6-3,ASSFQDRADEQY
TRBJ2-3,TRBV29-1,SVENPETSQSTDTQY
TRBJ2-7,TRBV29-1,SVHTGSREQY
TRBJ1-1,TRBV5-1,ASSLEGPGSKAF
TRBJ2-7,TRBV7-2,ASSSSGTSSYEQY
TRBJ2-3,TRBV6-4,ASSQLAGVADTQY
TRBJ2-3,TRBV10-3,AISAGQLTSTDTQY
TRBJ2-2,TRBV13,ASSQGQLPLGAGELF
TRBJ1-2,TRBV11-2,ASSLGQLYGYT
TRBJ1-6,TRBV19,ASSIDQGSPLH
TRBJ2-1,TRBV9,ASSVGHEQF
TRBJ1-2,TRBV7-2,ASSLDPAGGSYGYT
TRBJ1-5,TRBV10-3,AISEARVEPQH
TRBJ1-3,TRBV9,ASSARPVQGGGSGNTIY
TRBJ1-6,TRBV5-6,ASSLWRGNSPLH
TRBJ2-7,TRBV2,ASSRQGYEQY
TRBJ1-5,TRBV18,ASSRGTGDQPQH
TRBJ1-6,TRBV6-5,ASSYLLRDYNSPLH